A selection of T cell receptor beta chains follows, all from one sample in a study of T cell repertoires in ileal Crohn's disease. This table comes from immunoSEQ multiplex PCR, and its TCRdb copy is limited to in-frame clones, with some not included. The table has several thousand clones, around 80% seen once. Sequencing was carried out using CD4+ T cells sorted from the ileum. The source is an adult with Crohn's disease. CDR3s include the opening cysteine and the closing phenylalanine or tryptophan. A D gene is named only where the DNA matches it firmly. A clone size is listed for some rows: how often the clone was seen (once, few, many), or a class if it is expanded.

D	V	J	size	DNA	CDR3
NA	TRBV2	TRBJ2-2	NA	TGTGCCAGCAGGCGACTAGTCCCCGGGGAGCTGTTTTTT	CASRRLVPGELFF
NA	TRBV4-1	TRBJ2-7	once	TGCGCCAGCAGCCAAGGGGGAGCTTCCTACGAGCAGTACTTC	CASSQGGASYEQYF
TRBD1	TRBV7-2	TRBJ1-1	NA	TGTGCCAGCAGCTTCCTGACAGGGGGGGGCACTGAAGCTTTCTTT	CASSFLTGGGTEAFF
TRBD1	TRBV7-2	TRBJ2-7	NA	TGTGCCAGCAGCAAAAAGTCAACTACAGGGGGCTCCTACGAGCAGTACTTC	CASSKKSTTGGSYEQYF
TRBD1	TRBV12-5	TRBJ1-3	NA	TGTGCTAGTGGTTTGAGGACAGGCATCTCTGGAAACACCATATATTTT	CASGLRTGISGNTIYF
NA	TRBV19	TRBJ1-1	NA	TGTGCCAGTAGTACCCGTTTTGAGTCCACTGAAGCTTTCTTT	CASSTRFESTEAFF
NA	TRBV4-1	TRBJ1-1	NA	TGCGCCAGCAGCCAAGATCGTAATCCGAACACTGAAGCTTTCTTT	CASSQDRNPNTEAFF
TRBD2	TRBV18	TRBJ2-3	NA	TGTGCCAGCTCACCATCGGGACTACCCACAGATACGCAGTATTTT	CASSPSGLPTDTQYF
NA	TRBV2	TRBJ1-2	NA	TGTGCCAGCAGGTACAGGGTGGGCTATGGCTACACCTTC	CASRYRVGYGYTF
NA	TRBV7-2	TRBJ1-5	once	TGTGCCAGCAGCTTAGGGGCAGCTAGCAATCAGCCCCAGCATTTT	CASSLGAASNQPQHF
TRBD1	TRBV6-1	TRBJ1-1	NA	TGTGCCAGCAGTGAAGGGGCAGGGGGCAACACTGAAGCTTTCTTT	CASSEGAGGNTEAFF
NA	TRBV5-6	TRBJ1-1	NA	TGTGCCAGCAGCTCGGACCTGGACAGAACTTTTATGAACACTGAAGCTTTCTTT	CASSSDLDRTFMNTEAFF
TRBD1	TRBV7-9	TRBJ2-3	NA	TGTGCCAGCGGGGACAGCAACACAGATACGCAGTATTTT	CASGDSNTDTQYF
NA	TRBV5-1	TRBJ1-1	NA	TGCGCCAGCAGCATCCAGGGTCAGAACACTGAAGCTTTCTTT	CASSIQGQNTEAFF
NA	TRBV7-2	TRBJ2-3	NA	TGTGCCAGCAGCTTAGGTCAGGCAGATACGCAGTATTTT	CASSLGQADTQYF
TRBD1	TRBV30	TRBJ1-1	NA	TGTGCCTGGGAACAGGGGGACACTGAAGCTTTCTTT	CAWEQGDTEAFF
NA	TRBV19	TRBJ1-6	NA	TGTGCCAGTTCGGCGGGGGGGAGCTCCTATAATTCACCCCTCCACTTT	CASSAGGSSYNSPLHF
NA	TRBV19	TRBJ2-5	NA	TGTGCCAGTAGTCTCAGTTTGGCTGAAACGTCCCAGTACTTC	CASSLSLAETSQYF
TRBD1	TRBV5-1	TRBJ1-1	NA	TGCGCCAGCAGCCTGGGACAGATCGAGAACACTGAAGCTTTCTTT	CASSLGQIENTEAFF
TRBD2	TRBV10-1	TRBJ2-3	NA	TGCGCCAGCAGAGGACTAGCAGTCACAGATACGCAGTATTTT	CASRGLAVTDTQYF
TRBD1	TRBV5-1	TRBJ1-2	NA	TGCGCCAGCAGCTCGCCCGACAGGGTAGAATCCCTAGCTAACTATGGCTACACCTTC	CASSSPDRVESLANYGYTF
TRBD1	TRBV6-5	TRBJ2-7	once	TGTGCCAGCACCCCCGGGACAGGATACGAGCAGTACTTC	CASTPGTGYEQYF
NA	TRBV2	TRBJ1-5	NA	TGTGCCAGCCGAGGTAATGAGTACAATCAGCCCCAGCATTTT	CASRGNEYNQPQHF